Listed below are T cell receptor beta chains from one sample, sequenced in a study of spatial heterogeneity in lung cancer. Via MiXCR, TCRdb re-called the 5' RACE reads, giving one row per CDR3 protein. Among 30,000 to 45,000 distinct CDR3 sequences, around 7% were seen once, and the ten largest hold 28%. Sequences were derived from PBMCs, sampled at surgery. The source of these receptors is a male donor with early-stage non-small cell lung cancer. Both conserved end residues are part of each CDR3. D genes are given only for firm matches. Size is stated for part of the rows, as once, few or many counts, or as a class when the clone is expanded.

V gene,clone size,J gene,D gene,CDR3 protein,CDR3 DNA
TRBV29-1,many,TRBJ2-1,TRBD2,CSVAGLAGVRNEQFF,TGCAGCGTCGCCGGACTAGCGGGAGTTCGTAATGAGCAGTTCTTC
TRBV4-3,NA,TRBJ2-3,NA,CASSQEVEDTQYF,TGCGCCAGCAGCCAAGAAGTGGAAGATACGCAGTATTTT
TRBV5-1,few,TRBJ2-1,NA,CASSLRGASYNEQFF,TGCGCCAGCAGCTTGAGGGGGGCCTCCTACAATGAGCAGTTCTTC
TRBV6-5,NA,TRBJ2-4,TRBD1,CASSLDRGGAKNIQYF,TGTGCCAGCAGCCTAGACAGGGGGGGGGCCAAAAACATTCAGTACTTC
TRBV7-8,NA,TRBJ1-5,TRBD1,CASSQQGQPQHF,TGTGCCAGCAGCCAACAGGGGCAGCCCCAGCATTTT
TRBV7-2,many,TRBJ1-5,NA,CASSLRDYSNQPQHF,TGTGCCAGCAGCTTACGAGATTATAGCAATCAGCCCCAGCATTTT
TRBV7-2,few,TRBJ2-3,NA,CASSLEAAYTDTQYF,TGTGCCAGCAGCTTAGAAGCGGCTTACACAGATACGCAGTATTTT
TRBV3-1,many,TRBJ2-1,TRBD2,CASSPGLAGGHRFF,TGTGCCAGCAGCCCGGGACTAGCGGGAGGCCACCGGTTCTTC
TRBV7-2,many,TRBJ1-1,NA,CASSFDIGREAFF,TGTGCCAGCAGCTTCGACATCGGACGGGAAGCTTTCTTT
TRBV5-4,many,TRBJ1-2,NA,CASSLEIANYGYTF,TGTGCCAGCAGCTTGGAGATAGCTAACTATGGCTACACCTTC
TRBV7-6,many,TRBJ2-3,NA,CASSLDLRDTDTQYF,TGTGCCAGCAGCTTAGATTTGCGGGACACAGATACGCAGTATTTT
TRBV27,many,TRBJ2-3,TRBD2,CASSTPAGLAVRDTQYF,TGTGCCAGCAGCACTCCGGCGGGACTAGCGGTTCGAGATACGCAGTATTTT
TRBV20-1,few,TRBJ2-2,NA,CSARGAEDTGELFF,TGCAGTGCTAGGGGAGCGGAGGACACCGGGGAGCTGTTTTTT
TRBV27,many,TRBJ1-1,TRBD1,CASSLGGQGAIDTEAFF,TGTGCCAGCAGCCTTGGGGGACAGGGGGCTATCGACACTGAAGCTTTCTTT
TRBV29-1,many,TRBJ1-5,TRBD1,CSAKTGYSNQPQHF,TGCAGCGCCAAGACAGGGTACAGCAATCAGCCCCAGCATTTT
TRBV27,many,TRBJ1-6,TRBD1,CASRIGTGVNSPLHF,TGTGCCAGCAGGATTGGGACAGGTGTTAATTCACCCCTCCACTTT
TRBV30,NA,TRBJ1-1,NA,CAWGSIMNTEAFF,TGTGCCTGGGGAAGTATCATGAACACTGAAGCTTTCTTT
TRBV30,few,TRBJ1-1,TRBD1,CAWSVAGGTEAFF,TGTGCCTGGAGTGTCGCAGGGGGCACTGAAGCTTTCTTT
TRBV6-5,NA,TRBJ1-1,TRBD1,CASSQRQGTEAFF,TGTGCCAGCAGTCAACGACAGGGGACTGAAGCTTTCTTT
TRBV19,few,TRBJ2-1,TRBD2,CASSPWTSGRVYNEQFF,TGTGCCAGTAGTCCTTGGACTAGCGGGAGAGTATACAATGAGCAGTTCTTC
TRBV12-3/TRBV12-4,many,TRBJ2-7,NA,CASSHGVTYEQYF,TGTGCCAGCAGTCACGGGGTGACCTACGAGCAGTACTTC
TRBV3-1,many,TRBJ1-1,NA,CASSQGSITGTEAFF,TGTGCCAGCAGCCAAGGGTCAATAACAGGCACTGAAGCTTTCTTT
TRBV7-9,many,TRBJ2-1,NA,CASSLALGRGNEQFF,TGTGCCAGCAGCTTAGCGTTGGGCAGGGGTAATGAGCAGTTCTTC
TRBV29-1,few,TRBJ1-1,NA,CSVENRVLIGTEAFF,TGCAGCGTTGAGAACAGGGTCCTTATCGGCACTGAAGCTTTCTTT
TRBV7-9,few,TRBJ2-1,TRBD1,CASRSRDRVGNEQFF,TGTGCCAGCAGGTCCCGGGACAGGGTGGGTAATGAGCAGTTCTTC
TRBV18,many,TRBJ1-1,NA,CASSQVGSDTEAFF,TGTGCCAGCTCACAGGTGGGATCGGACACTGAAGCTTTCTTT
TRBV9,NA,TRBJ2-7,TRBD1,CASSPTGDPNPYEQYF,TGTGCCAGCAGCCCTACAGGGGACCCTAACCCCTACGAGCAGTACTTC
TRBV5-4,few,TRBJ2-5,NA,CASSSDGSTAQYF,TGTGCCAGCAGTTCGGACGGGTCCACGGCCCAGTACTTC
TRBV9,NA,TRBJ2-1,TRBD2,CASAAGTSSFNEQFF,TGTGCCAGCGCCGCCGGGACTAGTTCTTTCAATGAGCAGTTCTTC
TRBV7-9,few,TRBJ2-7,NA,CASSKQTLPYEQYF,TGTGCCAGCAGCAAACAGACTCTACCCTACGAGCAGTACTTC
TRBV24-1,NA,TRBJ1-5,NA,CATSDSGGNQPQHF,TGTGCCACCAGTGATTCGGGGGGCAATCAGCCCCAGCATTTT